The clone carrying this T cell receptor (beta chain) was counted a few times. Per the germline V gene, CDR1 is MDHEN and CDR2 is SYDVKM. Trimming took off 6 bases at V and 2 bases at J, with 8 bases between the two ends. The CDR3 length is 13 residues. The sample comes from a study of radiation and T cells in renal cell carcinoma. Libraries were prepared by immunoSEQ multiplex PCR; TCRdb keeps only in-frame clonotypes and omits some of them. The table records 150,000 to 200,000 clones, about 88% of them present only once. Sample time point: blood 4 weeks post-SBRT, at nephrectomy. Indicated treatment: 15 Gy SBRT to primary tumor, nephrectomy 4 weeks later.

Material: blood, obtained from a patient whose treatment included radiotherapy and nephrectomy. The J gene is TRBJ1-3, the V gene TRBV28; no clear D gene. The sequence was obtained from a woman between 45 and 65 years old with renal cell carcinoma. DNA for the CDR3: TGTGCCAGCAGGACTGGGGCTGGAAACACCATATATTTT. Residues: CASRTGAGNTIYF.